The source of this T cell receptor beta chain is a study of blood T cell repertoires in COVID-19. In the study overall: PBMCs, B-cell-depleted T cells, or T cells were the source of the cDNA or gDNA that made up the material.

Only in-frame clones appear in the TCRdb table, and some are missing; sequencing was by immunoSEQ multiplex PCR. The repertoire holds 55,000 to 70,000 clones, with around 89% as singletons. The sequenced sample consisted of PBMCs or T cells enriched from blood (not recorded which). This TCR derives from a woman aged 40 to 50 who had recovered from COVID-19.

Here the CDR3 reads CASSATGSGTGELFF. CDR3 in DNA: TGTGCCAGCAGCGCGACAGGGTCGGGCACCGGGGAGCTGTTTTTT. The V and J genes are TRBV3-1 (or the pseudogene TRBV3-2) and TRBJ2-2; 7 bases match TRBD1. Germline V gives CDR1 LGHDT, CDR2 YNNKEL (reference sequence). J gave up 4 bases and V 5 bases, and 7 bases lay outside the gene matches. CDR3 length equals 15 residues.